This T cell receptor beta chain was observed in a study of blood T cell repertoires in COVID-19. Overall study: Samples of COVID-19 (acute and convalescent) were obtained from the United States, Italy and Spain. T cells, B-cell-depleted T cells, or PBMCs supplied cDNA or gDNA.

From germline, CDR1 is GTSNPN and CDR2 SVGIG (reference sequence). V shed 0 bases and J shed 10 bases, with 15 bases lying between them. The CDR3 is 13 amino acids. As handled by the study authors: Scientists estimated how many nucleated cells there were by amplifying reference gene primers. The assay was immunoSEQ multiplex PCR, and TCRdb's table has in-frame clones only and misses some. Clonal size and the V and J genes are those of that table, whereas D and trimming came from the DNA. The table records 70,000 or so clones, about nine tenths of them present only once. Source material: peripheral blood. V is TRBV30 and J is TRBJ1-1, with D unclear. This receptor was identified in a human donor in a cohort sampled during active COVID-19. The CDR3 is CAWSVRGGPGAFF. The DNA of the CDR3 is TGTGCCTGGAGTGTACGAGGAGGGCCCGGAGCTTTCTTT.